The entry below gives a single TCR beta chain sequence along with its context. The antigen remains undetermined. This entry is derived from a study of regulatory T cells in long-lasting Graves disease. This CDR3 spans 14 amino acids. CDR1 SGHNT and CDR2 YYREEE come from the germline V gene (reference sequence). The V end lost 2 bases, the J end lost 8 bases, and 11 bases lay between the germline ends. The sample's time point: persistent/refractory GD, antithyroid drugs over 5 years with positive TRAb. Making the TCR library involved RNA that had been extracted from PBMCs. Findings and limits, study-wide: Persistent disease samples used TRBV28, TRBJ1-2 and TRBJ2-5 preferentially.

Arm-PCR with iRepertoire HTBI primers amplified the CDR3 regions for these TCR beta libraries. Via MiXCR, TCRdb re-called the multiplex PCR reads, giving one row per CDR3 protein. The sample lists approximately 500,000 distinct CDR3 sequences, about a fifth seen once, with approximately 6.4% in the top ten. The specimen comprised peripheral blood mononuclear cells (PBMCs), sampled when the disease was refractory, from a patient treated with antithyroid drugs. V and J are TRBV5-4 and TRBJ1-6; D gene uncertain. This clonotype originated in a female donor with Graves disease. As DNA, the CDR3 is TGTGCCAGCAGCTTAAGTGCGAATGATTCACCCCTCCACTTT. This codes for CASSLSANDSPLHF.